What follows are 20 T cell receptor beta chains derived from one specimen sequenced in a study of blood T cell repertoires in COVID-19. TCRdb's copy holds only in-frame clones and misses some; the assay was immunoSEQ multiplex PCR. The sample shows a few hundred thousand clones, 75% to 90% of them seen only once. Sample: peripheral blood. These receptors were obtained from a woman aged 45-65 years with COVID-19, enrolled during active disease.

V gene TRBV7-9 combines with J gene TRBJ2-7, with TRBD2 matching over 10 bases. This CDR3 comprises 19 residues. Unmatched junction bases numbered 11, after V lost 0 bases and J lost 0 bases. The germline V gene has CDR1 SEHNR and CDR2 FQNEAQ (reference sequence). The CDR3 reads CASSLALGLAGASSYEQYF. The CDR3 DNA sequence: TGTGCCAGCAGCTTAGCGCTAGGGCTAGCGGGAGCCAGCTCCTACGAGCAGTACTTC.

The rearrangement joins TRBV30 to TRBJ1-1; no firm D call. CDR1 and CDR2 from the germline V gene are GTSNPN and SVGIG (reference sequence). V was cut by 0 bases and J by 6 bases, with 17 bases left in between. This CDR3 contains 15 residues. DNA for the CDR3: TGTGCCTGGAGTGTACGTCTCCCTCGTGGCCCTGAAGCTTTCTTT. Translation gives CAWSVRLPRGPEAFF.

The chain employs TRBV7-9 and TRBJ2-2; D gene ambiguous. The CDR3 has 16 amino acids. CDR1 and CDR2 (germline): SEHNR, FQNEAQ (reference sequence). V was shortened by 3 bases and J by 1 base, with 12 bases between the two germline ends. The DNA of the CDR3 is TGTGCCAGCAGCTTTCCGCAGGCAGTGAACACCGGGGAGCTGTTTTTT. This codes for CASSFPQAVNTGELFF.

The V call is TRBV11-2, the J call TRBJ1-3, with TRBD1 matching 7 bases. In germline, CDR1 is SGHAT, CDR2 FQNNGV. Trimming at V came to 4 bases and at J to 3 bases, leaving 3 bases not matched to a gene. The CDR3 has 14 residues. The CDR3 coding sequence is TGTGCCAGCAGCTCACGGGACAGTGGAAACACCATATATTTT. Translation gives CASSSRDSGNTIYF.

The chain has TRBV19 and TRBJ1-5; D gene ambiguous. Germline V gene data show CDR1 as LNHDA and CDR2 as SQIVND (reference sequence). Trimming left V 5 bases short and J 3 bases short, with 8 bases between. The CDR3 is made up of 13 amino acids. The CDR3 DNA is TGTGCCAGTAGTCTACAGTACAATCAGCCCCAGCATTTT. This gives the protein CASSLQYNQPQHF. Supplemented by reference TRBV19 and TRBJ1-5, the full variable domain reads DGGITQSPKYLFRKEGQNVTLSCEQNLNHDAMYWYRQDPGQGLRLIYYSQIVNDFQKGDIAEGYSVSREKKESFPLTVTSAQKNPTAFYLCASSLQYNQPQHFGDGTRLSIL.

The chain joins TRBV6-1 to TRBJ1-1, with TRBD1 identical over 7 bases. The V gene's germline CDR1 is MNHNS and CDR2 SASEGT. V shed 2 bases, J shed 0 bases, and the junction held 6 bases outside the gene matches. CDR3 size: 16 residues. Here the CDR3 DNA reads TGTGCCAGCAGTGAATTTACAGGGGTAATGAACACTGAAGCTTTCTTT. Translating it yields CASSEFTGVMNTEAFF.

The chain links TRBV9 to TRBJ2-5, with 10 bases that match TRBD1. V gave up 4 bases and J gave up 4 bases; unmatched junction bases: 7. Germline V gene sequence: CDR1 SGDLS, CDR2 YYNGEE. This CDR3 has 15 amino acids. The CDR3 nucleotides read TGTGCCAGCAGCCCACGGACAGGGGGTATAGAGACCCAGTACTTC. As protein: CASSPRTGGIETQYF.

The genes are TRBV5-5 and TRBJ1-2; no clear D. Germline V gene sequence: CDR1 SGHKS, CDR2 YYEKEE (reference sequence). This CDR3 is built from 13 residues. The V end lost 0 bases, the J end lost 2 bases, and 5 bases lay between the germline ends. The CDR3 sequence is CASSLGQNYGYTF. CDR3 bases: TGTGCCAGCAGCTTGGGGCAGAACTATGGCTACACCTTC. Together with reference TRBV5-5 and TRBJ1-2, the CDR3 gives the full variable domain: DAGVTQSPTHLIKTRGQQVTLRCSPISGHKSVSWYQQVLGQGPQFIFQYYEKEERGRGNFPDRFSARQFPNYSSELNVNALLLGDSALYLCASSLGQNYGYTFGSGTRLTVV.

The chain employs TRBV28 and TRBJ1-2, with TRBD1 identical over 8 bases. The trim removed 7 bases at V and 6 bases at J, leaving 13 bases unmatched. Germline lookup yields CDR1 MDHEN and CDR2 SYDVKM. The CDR3 loop spans 15 amino acids. The CDR3 nucleotides are TGTGCCAGCACCCGCCCTGACAGGGGCCTGGATGGCTACACCTTC. Amino acids: CASTRPDRGLDGYTF.

This chain connects TRBV11-2 to TRBJ1-1; D possibly corresponds to TRBD1 (6 bases). V dropped 1 base and J dropped 10 bases, with 13 bases sitting between them. This CDR3 is 13 amino acids long. Germline V gene data show CDR1 as SGHAT and CDR2 as FQNNGV. The CDR3 region has the DNA TGTGCCAGCAGCTTAGGCGGTCTACAGGGAGCTTTCTTT. The encoded protein is CASSLGGLQGAFF.

The chain carries TRBV7-9 and TRBJ2-7; TRBD1 is a possible D gene (5 bases). CDR3 length: 13 amino acids. Per the germline V gene, CDR1 is SEHNR and CDR2 is FQNEAQ (reference sequence). Trimming took 2 bases from V and 3 from J, leaving 8 bases between them. CDR3 sequence (DNA): TGTGCCAGCAGCTTATCTCAGGGCTACGAGCAGTACTTC. It is translated as CASSLSQGYEQYF.

The V call is TRBV5-5, the J call TRBJ1-5; TRBD1 matches 8 bases. J was trimmed by 2 bases and V by 4 bases; bases with no gene match: 11. This CDR3 has 17 amino acids. The germline CDR1 and CDR2 sequences are SGHKS and YYEKEE (reference sequence). The CDR3 here is CASSPDRGGGGNQPQHF. CDR3 bases: TGTGCCAGCAGCCCTGACAGGGGTGGTGGTGGCAATCAGCCCCAGCATTTT.

The rearrangement uses TRBV30 and TRBJ2-1; D is possibly TRBD2 (5 bases). The germline V and J ends were trimmed by 4 bases and 6 bases, with 10 bases remaining between them. Germline V gene lookup returns CDR1 GTSNPN and CDR2 SVGIG (reference sequence). The CDR3 has 12 residues. The CDR3 reads CAWTRTGNEQFF. The CDR3 nucleotides are TGTGCCTGGACCCGGACTGGCAATGAGCAGTTCTTC.

The gene calls are TRBV19 and TRBJ1-6; D might be TRBD1 (6 bases). Germline loops: CDR1 LNHDA, CDR2 SQIVND (reference sequence). The CDR3 spans 14 residues. V was trimmed by 6 bases and J by 6 bases, leaving 12 bases between them. This chain's CDR3 is CASRTGTLNSPLHF. The CDR3 region has the DNA TGTGCCAGTAGGACCGGGACACTTAATTCACCCCTCCACTTT.

This clone was seen at least ten times. The chain joins TRBV30 to TRBJ2-3; 12 positions match TRBD2. CDR1 is GTSNPN, CDR2 SVGIG, per germline (reference sequence). The CDR3 contains 14 residues. The V and J ends lost 4 bases and 4 bases, in that order; junction bases with no gene match: 3. Written as DNA, the CDR3 is TGTGCCTGGAACCTAGCGGGAGGGCCAGATACGCAGTATTTT. Its translation: CAWNLAGGPDTQYF.

This rearrangement joins TRBV30 to TRBJ2-7; D not resolved. V was trimmed by 0 bases and J by 7 bases, leaving 13 bases between them. The CDR3 runs to 13 residues. Germline CDR1 reads GTSNPN; CDR2 reads SVGIG (reference sequence). The CDR3 DNA follows: TGTGCCTGGAGTGTGGTGGCAACGGAGGAGCAGTACTTC. Translated: CAWSVVATEEQYF.

V and J are TRBV24-1 and TRBJ1-5; tentative D call: TRBD1 (6 bases). V lost 4 bases to trimming and J lost 6 bases, with 21 bases between them. Germline CDR1 and CDR2: KGHDR and SFDVKD. CDR3 length equals 17 residues. The CDR3 region has the DNA TGTGCCACCAGTGAAGGGGGAATGGCCTTCGGGGTTCAGCCCCAGCATTTT. Its protein product is CATSEGGMAFGVQPQHF.

This chain joins TRBV30 and TRBJ1-5; weak D call: TRBD1 (5 bases). Germline values: CDR1 GTSNPN, CDR2 SVGIG (reference sequence). V dropped 3 bases and J dropped 11 bases, with 14 bases sitting between them. This CDR3 is built from 12 residues. CDR3: CAWSGTHGTQHF. CDR3 nucleotide sequence: TGTGCCTGGAGCGGGACTCACGGGACCCAGCATTTT.

This clone was seen just once. The chain combines TRBV10-2 with TRBJ1-4; D might be TRBD1 (6 bases). The germline V gene has CDR1 WSHSY and CDR2 SAAADI. This CDR3 has 16 amino acids. V gave up 2 bases and J gave up 4 bases, with 14 bases separating them. The DNA of the CDR3 is TGCGCCAGCAGTGAGGGACAGTTTCTGGGTAATGAAAAACTGTTTTTT. As protein: CASSEGQFLGNEKLFF.

The chain employs TRBV5-1 and TRBJ1-1, with D tentatively TRBD1 (5 bases). The CDR3 sequence is 15 residues long. CDR1 and CDR2 (germline): SGHRS, YFSETQ. Trimming removed 0 bases at V and 1 base at J, with 10 bases between. The CDR3 is CASSLAGLRNTEAFF. The CDR3 nucleotides read TGCGCCAGCAGCTTGGCGGGACTCAGGAACACTGAAGCTTTCTTT.